This T cell receptor (beta chain) was sequenced during a study of T-cell reconstitution after alpha-beta-depleted transplantation in children. The CDR3 consists of 14 residues. J lost 3 bases, V lost 5 bases, and 1 base had no gene match. Per the germline V gene, CDR1 is SEHNR and CDR2 is FQNEAQ (reference sequence). Ten or more counts support this clonotype. For TCRbeta, the library was prepared with unique molecular identifiers. TCRdb called the PCR reads again in MiXCR, with one record for every CDR3 protein. The top ten clones hold around 2.5% of a sample with tens of thousands of distinct CDR3 sequences, about 7% of them seen once.

The sample consisted of PBMCs from the stem cell graft donor, taken from the stem cell graft. This sequence originates from a human donor who donated a stem cell graft to a child with acute lymphoblastic leukemia. The chain recombines TRBV7-9 with TRBJ2-1, with 10 bases identical to TRBD2. The CDR3, as DNA: TGTGCCAGCAGCCCTAGCGGGAGCTACAATGAGCAGTTCTTC. This gives the protein CASSPSGSYNEQFF.